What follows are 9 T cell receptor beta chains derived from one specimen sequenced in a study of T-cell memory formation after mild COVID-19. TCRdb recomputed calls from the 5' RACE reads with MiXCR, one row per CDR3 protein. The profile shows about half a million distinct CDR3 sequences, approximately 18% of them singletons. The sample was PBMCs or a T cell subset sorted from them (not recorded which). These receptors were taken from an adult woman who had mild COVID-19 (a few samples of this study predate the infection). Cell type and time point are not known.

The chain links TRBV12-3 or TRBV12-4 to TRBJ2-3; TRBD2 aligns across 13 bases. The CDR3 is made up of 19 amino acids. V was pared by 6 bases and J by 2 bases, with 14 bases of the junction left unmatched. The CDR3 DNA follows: TGTGCCAGCAGCATAGGAGGACTAGCGGGAGCTCAATTCACAGATACGCAGTATTTT. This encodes CASSIGGLAGAQFTDTQYF.

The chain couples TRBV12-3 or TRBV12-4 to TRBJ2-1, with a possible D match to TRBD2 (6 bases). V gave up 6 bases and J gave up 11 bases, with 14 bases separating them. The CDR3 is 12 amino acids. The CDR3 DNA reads TGTGCCAGCAGCCCCGGGAGAGATCAGCAGTTCTTC. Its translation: CASSPGRDQQFF.

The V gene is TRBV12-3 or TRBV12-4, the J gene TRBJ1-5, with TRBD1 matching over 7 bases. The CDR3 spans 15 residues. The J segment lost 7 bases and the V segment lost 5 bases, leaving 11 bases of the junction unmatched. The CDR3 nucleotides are TGTGCCAGCAGTCCACCCGGGACAGCGATCCAGCCCCAGCATTTT. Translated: CASSPPGTAIQPQHF.

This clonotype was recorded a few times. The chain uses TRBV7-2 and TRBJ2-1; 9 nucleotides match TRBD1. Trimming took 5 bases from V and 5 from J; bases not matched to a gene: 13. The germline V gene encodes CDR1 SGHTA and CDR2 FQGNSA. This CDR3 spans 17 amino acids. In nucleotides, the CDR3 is TGTGCCAGCAGCCTTCATGGAGCGGGACAGGGTAACAATGAGCAGTTCTTC. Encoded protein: CASSLHGAGQGNNEQFF.

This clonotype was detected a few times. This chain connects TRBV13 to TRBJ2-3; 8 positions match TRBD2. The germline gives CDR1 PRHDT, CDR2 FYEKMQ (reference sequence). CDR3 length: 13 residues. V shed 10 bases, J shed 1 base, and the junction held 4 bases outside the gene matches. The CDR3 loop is CATGGRGTDTQYF. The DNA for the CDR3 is TGTGCCACGGGGGGGCGAGGCACAGATACGCAGTATTTT.

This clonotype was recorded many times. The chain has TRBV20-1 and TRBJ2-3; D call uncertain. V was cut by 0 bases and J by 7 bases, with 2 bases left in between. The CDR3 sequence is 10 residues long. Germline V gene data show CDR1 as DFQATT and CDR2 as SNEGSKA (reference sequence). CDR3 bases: TGCAGTGCTAGAGATAATACGCAGTATTTT. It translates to CSARDNTQYF.

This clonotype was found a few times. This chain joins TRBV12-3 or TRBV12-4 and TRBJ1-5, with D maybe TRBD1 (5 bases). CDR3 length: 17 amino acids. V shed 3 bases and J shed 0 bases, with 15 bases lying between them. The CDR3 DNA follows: TGTGCCAGCAGTTTTTGGGGGGGATCGGATAGCAATCAGCCCCAGCATTTT. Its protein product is CASSFWGGSDSNQPQHF.

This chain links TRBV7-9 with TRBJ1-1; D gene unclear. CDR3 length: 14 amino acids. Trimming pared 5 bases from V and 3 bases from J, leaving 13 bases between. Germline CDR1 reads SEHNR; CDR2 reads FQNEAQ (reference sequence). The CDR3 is CASSPAGWHTEAFF. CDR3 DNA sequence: TGTGCCAGCAGCCCCGCGGGGTGGCACACTGAAGCTTTCTTT.

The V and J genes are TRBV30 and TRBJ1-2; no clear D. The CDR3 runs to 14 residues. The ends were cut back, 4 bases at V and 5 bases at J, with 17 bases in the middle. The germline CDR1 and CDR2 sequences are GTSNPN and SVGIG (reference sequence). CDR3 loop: CAWTPGPPRYGYTF. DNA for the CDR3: TGTGCCTGGACCCCCGGCCCGCCGAGGTATGGCTACACCTTC.